This is a list of T cell receptor beta chains from one sample in a study of human T cells and chemical hapten exposure. TCRdb re-called the RACE reads through MiXCR, storing one row per CDR3 protein. The table lists some 170,000 distinct CDR3 sequences, 28% of them singletons. The sample in question was whole blood, obtained in connection with sensitization to the hapten diphenylcyclopropenone (DPC). All receptors come from a woman aged 18-29 years with alopecia areata. Some clones in this sample may be carry-over from other donors' samples. Each CDR3 is given with its conserved first and last residue. Fields, in order: D gene, clone size, J gene, V gene, CDR3 length, CDR3 DNA, CDR3 protein. D genes are given only for firm matches. Not all rows give a size; the values are once, few, many and, for expanded clones, a class.

D: -
size: -
J: TRBJ1-2
V: TRBV4-1
length: 16
DNA: TGCGCCAGCAGCCAAGAGTCTATGGGCAGGGTGGAGGGCTACACCTTC
CDR3: CASSQESMGRVEGYTF

D: -
size: -
J: TRBJ2-7
V: TRBV6-2/TRBV6-3
length: 12
DNA: TGTGCCAGCAGTTTGGACCGGCTGGAGCAGTACTTC
CDR3: CASSLDRLEQYF

D: -
size: -
J: TRBJ1-2
V: TRBV7-9
length: 13
DNA: TGTGCCAGCAGCTTAATCGGATCTTATGGCTACACCTTC
CDR3: CASSLIGSYGYTF

D: -
size: -
J: TRBJ2-7
V: TRBV29-1
length: 15
DNA: TGCAGCGTTGAGGAGGGGGGGGCCTTCTTTCCCGAGCAGTACTTC
CDR3: CSVEEGGAFFPEQYF

D: -
size: -
J: TRBJ2-1
V: TRBV10-3
length: 12
DNA: TGTGCCATACGGATTGAGGGCAATGAGCAGTTCTTC
CDR3: CAIRIEGNEQFF

D: TRBD1
size: -
J: TRBJ1-2
V: TRBV14
length: 15
DNA: TGTGCCAGCAGCCAAAGAAGCGACAGGGCCTATGGCTACACCTTC
CDR3: CASSQRSDRAYGYTF

D: TRBD1
size: few
J: TRBJ1-2
V: TRBV4-1
length: 14
DNA: TGCGCCAGCAGACCGACAGGGAACAACGATGGCTACACCTTC
CDR3: CASRPTGNNDGYTF

D: -
size: -
J: TRBJ1-3
V: TRBV18
length: 15
DNA: TGTGCCAGCTCACCACCTGCAGGGAGAGGAAACACCATATATTTT
CDR3: CASSPPAGRGNTIYF

D: TRBD1
size: few
J: TRBJ2-7
V: TRBV2
length: 12
DNA: TGTGCCAGTACAGGGGGTTTCTACGAGCAGTACTTC
CDR3: CASTGGFYEQYF

D: -
size: few
J: TRBJ2-1
V: TRBV25-1
length: 16
DNA: TGTGCCAGCAGTGCCCACCGACCCACGGATTACAATGAGCAGTTCTTC
CDR3: CASSAHRPTDYNEQFF

D: TRBD1
size: many
J: TRBJ1-4
V: TRBV15
length: 15
DNA: TGTGCCACCAGCAGTTCAGGGGGAACTAATGAAAAACTGTTTTTT
CDR3: CATSSSGGTNEKLFF

D: -
size: many
J: TRBJ2-1
V: TRBV6-4
length: 13
DNA: TGTGCCAGCAGTGACTCGCCCAGCCATGAGCAGTTCTTC
CDR3: CASSDSPSHEQFF

D: TRBD1
size: -
J: TRBJ1-4
V: TRBV11-2
length: 16
DNA: TGTGCCAACAGCTCGATCAGACAGGGTAGAAATGAAAAACTGTTTTTT
CDR3: CANSSIRQGRNEKLFF

D: -
size: few
J: TRBJ2-5
V: TRBV9
length: 14
DNA: TGTGCCAGCAGCCCTAGGGAACCGCGAAAGACCCAGTACTTC
CDR3: CASSPREPRKTQYF

D: -
size: few
J: TRBJ1-2
V: TRBV7-2
length: 13
DNA: TGTGCCAGCAGCTTAGGGGTGGTCCTCGGCCACACCTTC
CDR3: CASSLGVVLGHTF

D: -
size: -
J: TRBJ2-7
V: TRBV4-2
length: 13
DNA: TGTGACAGCAGCCACGGGGGTTCCTACGAGCAGTACTTC
CDR3: CDSSHGGSYEQYF

D: -
size: few
J: TRBJ2-1
V: TRBV6-2/TRBV6-3
length: 13
DNA: TGTGCCAGCACCGAGCGGGCGTACAATGAGCAGTTCTTC
CDR3: CASTERAYNEQFF

D: -
size: -
J: TRBJ2-1
V: TRBV20-1
length: 12
DNA: TGCAGTGCTAGTAGGAGTTACAATGAGCAGTTCTTC
CDR3: CSASRSYNEQFF

D: -
size: few
J: TRBJ2-7
V: TRBV7-3
length: 15
DNA: TGTGCCAGCAGTGTCACGGGGTCCCAATCCTACGAGCAGTACTTC
CDR3: CASSVTGSQSYEQYF

D: -
size: -
J: TRBJ2-7
V: TRBV4-1
length: 15
DNA: TGCGCCAGCAGCCTGGAAGGAGAACGGCCCGGCGAGCAGTACTTC
CDR3: CASSLEGERPGEQYF

D: TRBD2
size: once
J: TRBJ2-1
V: TRBV29-1
length: 15
DNA: TGCAGCGTTGATCCGACTAGCGGGAGAGGCGATGAGCAGTTCTTC
CDR3: CSVDPTSGRGDEQFF

D: TRBD1
size: few
J: TRBJ2-3
V: TRBV12-3/TRBV12-4
length: 14
DNA: TGTGCCAGCAGTTTTGTCAGGGGGACAGATACGCAGTATTTT
CDR3: CASSFVRGTDTQYF

D: TRBD2
size: few
J: TRBJ2-3
V: TRBV29-1
length: 14
DNA: TGCAGCGTTCCCACTAGCGGGAGCACAGATACGCAGTATTTT
CDR3: CSVPTSGSTDTQYF

D: -
size: -
J: TRBJ1-1
V: TRBV5-1
length: 14
DNA: TGCGCCAGCAGCTTCGGGACACCCAACACTGAAGCTTTCTTT
CDR3: CASSFGTPNTEAFF

D: TRBD2
size: once
J: TRBJ2-3
V: TRBV7-9
length: 13
DNA: TGTGCCAGGAAAGGACTAGCGTCAGATACGCAGTATTTT
CDR3: CARKGLASDTQYF

D: -
size: -
J: TRBJ2-3
V: TRBV18
length: 14
DNA: TGTGCCAGCTCACCAAGGCAGGGTACAGATACGCAGTATTTT
CDR3: CASSPRQGTDTQYF

D: TRBD1
size: many
J: TRBJ1-2
V: TRBV20-1
length: 14
DNA: TGCAGTGCCTCCACCGCGGGACAGGGAGGCGGCTACACCTTC
CDR3: CSASTAGQGGGYTF

D: -
size: few
J: TRBJ1-3
V: TRBV11-2
length: 15
DNA: TGTGCCAGCAGCTTAGATAAGGATCGGGGAAACACCATATATTTT
CDR3: CASSLDKDRGNTIYF

D: -
size: -
J: TRBJ2-7
V: TRBV14
length: 17
DNA: TGTGCCAGCAGCCAAGACGACCTCCGGGTTACCTCCTACGAGCAGTACTTC
CDR3: CASSQDDLRVTSYEQYF

D: TRBD2
size: few
J: TRBJ2-5
V: TRBV30
length: 13
DNA: TGTGCCTGGAGTGGGACTAGTATGCAGACCCAGTACTTC
CDR3: CAWSGTSMQTQYF

D: TRBD1
size: -
J: TRBJ1-5
V: TRBV4-1
length: 16
DNA: TGCGCCAGCAGCCAAGAAGGGACAGCTCTTAATCAGCCCCAGCATTTT
CDR3: CASSQEGTALNQPQHF

D: -
size: medium-sized
J: TRBJ1-6
V: TRBV4-3
length: 15
DNA: TGCGCCAGCCAGCCGGACGGGACCTTTGGTTCACCCCTCCACTTT
CDR3: CASQPDGTFGSPLHF

D: -
size: once
J: TRBJ1-2
V: TRBV4-3
length: 16
DNA: TGCGCCAGCAGCCAATATGGGGGGGTAGGGGCCCATGGCTACACCTTC
CDR3: CASSQYGGVGAHGYTF

D: TRBD2
size: -
J: TRBJ2-3
V: TRBV5-1
length: 14
DNA: TGCGCCAGCGGAACTAGCGGACTTGCAGATACGCAGTATTTT
CDR3: CASGTSGLADTQYF

D: TRBD2
size: few
J: TRBJ2-1
V: TRBV5-1
length: 18
DNA: TGCGCCAGCAGCTGGGGACTAGCGGGGGGACCCCTAAGCAATGAGCAGTTCTTC
CDR3: CASSWGLAGGPLSNEQFF

D: TRBD2
size: few
J: TRBJ2-1
V: TRBV18
length: 15
DNA: TGTGCCAGCTCACCTATGTCGGGGGGAAACAATGAGCAGTTCTTC
CDR3: CASSPMSGGNNEQFF

D: -
size: -
J: TRBJ1-5
V: TRBV16
length: 14
DNA: TGTGCCAGCACCAATTTTGGGGGGGTCCAGCCCCAGCATTTT
CDR3: CASTNFGGVQPQHF

D: -
size: many
J: TRBJ1-2
V: TRBV6-5
length: 11
DNA: TGCGCCAGCAGCCAAGGTGGTGGCTACACCTTC
CDR3: CASSQGGGYTF

D: -
size: few
J: TRBJ2-2
V: TRBV6-2/TRBV6-3
length: 14
DNA: TGTGCCAGCAGAGCAGATCCGAACACCGGGGAGCTGTTTTTT
CDR3: CASRADPNTGELFF

D: -
size: -
J: TRBJ1-2
V: TRBV11-2
length: 15
DNA: TGTGCCAGCAGCTTAGTTGTTAGTGGTGACTATGGCTACACCTTC
CDR3: CASSLVVSGDYGYTF

D: TRBD1
size: -
J: TRBJ2-1
V: TRBV6-4
length: 15
DNA: TGTGTCAGCAGTGACGACAGGGGGACCTACAATGAGCAGTTCTTC
CDR3: CVSSDDRGTYNEQFF

D: -
size: -
J: TRBJ2-4
V: TRBV20-1
length: 16
DNA: TGCAGTGCTAGAGTTTGGTCCAGCGGATCTAAAAACATTCAGTACTTC
CDR3: CSARVWSSGSKNIQYF

D: -
size: few
J: TRBJ1-1
V: TRBV10-2
length: 11
DNA: TGCGCCAGCACGGGGTGGGCTGAAGCTTTCTTT
CDR3: CASTGWAEAFF

D: TRBD1
size: -
J: TRBJ2-7
V: TRBV27
length: 16
DNA: TGTGCCAGCAGTTTATCGCTCGCGACAGGGGAAACCGAGCAGTACTTC
CDR3: CASSLSLATGETEQYF

D: -
size: few
J: TRBJ1-2
V: TRBV29-1
length: 11
DNA: TGCAGCGTTGATAGGGCTCTTGGCTACACCTTC
CDR3: CSVDRALGYTF

D: -
size: -
J: TRBJ1-3
V: TRBV29-1
length: 13
DNA: TGCAGCGTTGAAGATCCCAACAGAAACACCATATATTTT
CDR3: CSVEDPNRNTIYF

D: TRBD2
size: -
J: TRBJ2-5
V: TRBV20-1
length: 14
DNA: TGCAGTGCTAGAATAGCGGGGGGGCAGGAGACCCAGTACTTC
CDR3: CSARIAGGQETQYF

D: TRBD2
size: -
J: TRBJ2-1
V: TRBV29-1
length: 16
DNA: TGCAGCGTTGGGAGACTAGCGGGAGGGACTGACAATGAGCAGTTCTTC
CDR3: CSVGRLAGGTDNEQFF

D: -
size: -
J: TRBJ2-7
V: TRBV6-2/TRBV6-3
length: 11
DNA: TGTGCCAGCAGCCCTGCATTCGAGCAGTACTTC
CDR3: CASSPAFEQYF

D: -
size: -
J: TRBJ2-3
V: TRBV27
length: 13
DNA: TGTGCCAGCAGTTTATACCCCGGAACAACGCAGTATTTT
CDR3: CASSLYPGTTQYF

D: -
size: once
J: TRBJ1-2
V: TRBV7-9
length: 14
DNA: TGTGTCAGCAGCTTAGCGCCCACAGTCAGCGGCTACACCTTC
CDR3: CVSSLAPTVSGYTF

D: -
size: -
J: TRBJ1-1
V: TRBV29-1
length: 12
DNA: TGCAGCGTTGAAGACCCCCCACAAGGTACTTTCTTT
CDR3: CSVEDPPQGTFF

D: TRBD2
size: -
J: TRBJ2-2
V: TRBV29-1
length: 14
DNA: TGCAGCGTCTCCGGGACTAGCGTCACCGGGGAGCTGTTTTTT
CDR3: CSVSGTSVTGELFF

D: -
size: few
J: TRBJ1-1
V: TRBV27
length: 14
DNA: TGTGCCAGCAGTTTAGGGACACTGAACACTGAAGCTTTCTTT
CDR3: CASSLGTLNTEAFF

D: -
size: -
J: TRBJ1-2
V: TRBV12-3/TRBV12-4
length: 12
DNA: TGTGCCAGCAGCCCAACAGGGAGCGGCTACACCTTC
CDR3: CASSPTGSGYTF